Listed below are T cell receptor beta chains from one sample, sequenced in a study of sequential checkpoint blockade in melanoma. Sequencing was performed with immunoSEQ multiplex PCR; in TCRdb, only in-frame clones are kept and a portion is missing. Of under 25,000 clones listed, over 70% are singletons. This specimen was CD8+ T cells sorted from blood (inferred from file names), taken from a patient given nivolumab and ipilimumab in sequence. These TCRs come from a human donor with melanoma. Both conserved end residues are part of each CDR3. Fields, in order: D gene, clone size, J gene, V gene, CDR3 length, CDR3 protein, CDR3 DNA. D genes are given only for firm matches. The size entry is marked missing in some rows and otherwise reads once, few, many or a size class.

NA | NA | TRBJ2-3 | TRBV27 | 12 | CASSSNRDTQYF | TGTGCCAGCAGTTCTAACAGAGATACGCAGTATTTT
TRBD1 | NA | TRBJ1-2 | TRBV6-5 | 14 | CASSYGDRNYGYTF | TGTGCCAGCAGTTACGGGGACAGAAACTATGGCTACACCTTC
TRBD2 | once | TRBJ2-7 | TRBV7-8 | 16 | CASKLGTRLAYYEQYF | TGTGCCAGCAAATTAGGGACCAGACTAGCCTACTACGAGCAGTACTTC
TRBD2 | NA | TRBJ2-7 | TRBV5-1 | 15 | CASSPHGGNSYEQYF | TGCGCCAGCAGCCCCCACGGGGGGAACTCCTACGAGCAGTACTTC
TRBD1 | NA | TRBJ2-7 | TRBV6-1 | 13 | CASGDVQGLEQYF | TGTGCCAGCGGTGACGTACAGGGGCTCGAGCAGTACTTC
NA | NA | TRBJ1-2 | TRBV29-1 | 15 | CSVEDGGETAYGYTF | TGCAGCGTTGAAGATGGCGGAGAGACAGCCTATGGCTACACCTTC
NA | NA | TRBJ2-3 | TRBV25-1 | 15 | CASSDPGSLTDTQYF | TGTGCCAGCAGTGACCCCGGGAGTCTTACAGATACGCAGTATTTT
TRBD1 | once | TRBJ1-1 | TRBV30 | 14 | CALGQGWTDTEAFF | TGTGCCTTAGGACAGGGGTGGACGGACACTGAAGCTTTCTTT
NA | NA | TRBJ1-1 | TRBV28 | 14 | CASSLWQENTEAFF | TGTGCCAGCAGTTTATGGCAGGAGAACACTGAAGCTTTCTTT
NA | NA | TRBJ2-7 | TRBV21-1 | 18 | CASSKEGSGTQRGHEQYF | TGTGCCAGCAGCAAAGAGGGTAGCGGGACTCAAAGGGGCCACGAGCAGTACTTC
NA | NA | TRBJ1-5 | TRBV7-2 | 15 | CASTVDIFSNQPQHF | TGTGCCAGCACCGTGGACATTTTTAGCAATCAGCCCCAGCATTTT
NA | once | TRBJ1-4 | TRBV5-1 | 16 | CASRPRQVRSNEKLFF | TGCGCCAGCAGACCTAGACAGGTCCGCTCTAATGAAAAACTGTTTTTT
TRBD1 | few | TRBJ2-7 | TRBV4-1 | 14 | CASSFGTASYEQYF | TGTGCCAGCAGCTTCGGGACAGCGTCCTACGAGCAGTACTTC
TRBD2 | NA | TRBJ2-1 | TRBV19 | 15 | CASRTSGSSYNEQFF | TGTGCCAGTAGGACTAGCGGGAGCTCCTACAATGAGCAGTTCTTC
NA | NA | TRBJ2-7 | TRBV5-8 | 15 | CASSLVGLRTYEQYF | TGTGCCAGCAGCTTGGTGGGCCTGCGCACCTACGAGCAGTACTTC
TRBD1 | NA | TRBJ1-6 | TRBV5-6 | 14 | CASTQGADNSPLHF | TGTGCCAGCACTCAGGGGGCTGATAATTCACCCCTCCACTTT
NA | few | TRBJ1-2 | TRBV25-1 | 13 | CASSPQAFYGYTF | TGTGCCAGCAGTCCACAGGCTTTCTATGGCTACACCTTC
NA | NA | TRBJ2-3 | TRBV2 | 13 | CASRGVGTDTQYF | TGTGCCAGCAGAGGGGTTGGCACAGATACGCAGTATTTT
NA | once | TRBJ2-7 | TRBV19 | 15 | CASSIDPGNPYEQYF | TGTGCCAGTAGTATAGACCCAGGGAACCCCTACGAGCAGTACTTC
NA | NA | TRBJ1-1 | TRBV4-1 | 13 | CASSQTGETEAFF | TGCGCCAGCAGCCAGACAGGAGAAACTGAAGCTTTCTTT
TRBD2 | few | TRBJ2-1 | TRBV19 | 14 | CASRAGGSGNEQFF | TGTGCCAGTCGGGCGGGAGGGTCAGGCAATGAGCAGTTCTTC
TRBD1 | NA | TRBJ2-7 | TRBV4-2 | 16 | CASSLVGTGPPYEQYF | TGTGCCAGCAGCTTGGTTGGGACAGGGCCCCCCTACGAGCAGTACTTC
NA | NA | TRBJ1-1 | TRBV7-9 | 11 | CATSRGTEAFF | TGTGCCACCTCGCGGGGCACTGAAGCTTTCTTT
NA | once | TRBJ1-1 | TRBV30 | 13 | CAWSVVKNTEAFF | TGTGCCTGGAGTGTTGTTAAGAACACTGAAGCTTTCTTT
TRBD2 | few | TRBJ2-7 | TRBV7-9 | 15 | CASSFVAGGSYEQYF | TGTGCCAGCAGCTTCGTAGCGGGAGGTTCCTACGAGCAGTACTTC
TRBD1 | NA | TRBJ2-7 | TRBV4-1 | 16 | CASSHEQGASSYEQYF | TGCGCCAGCAGCCACGAACAGGGGGCTTCCTCCTACGAGCAGTACTTC
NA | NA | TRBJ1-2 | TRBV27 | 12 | CATSRDFYGYTF | TGTGCCACCAGCAGGGACTTCTATGGCTACACCTTC
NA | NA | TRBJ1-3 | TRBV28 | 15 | CASSFEGQLGNTIYF | TGTGCCAGCAGTTTTGAAGGACAACTTGGAAACACCATATATTTT
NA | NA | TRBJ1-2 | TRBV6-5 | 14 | CASTQSWGHYGYTF | TGTGCCAGCACCCAAAGTTGGGGGCACTATGGCTACACCTTC
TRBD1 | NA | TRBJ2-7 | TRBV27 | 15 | CASSLWGQGPYEQYF | TGTGCCAGCAGTTTATGGGGACAGGGCCCCTACGAGCAGTACTTC
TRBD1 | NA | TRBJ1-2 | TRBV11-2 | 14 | CASSWDREGYGYTF | TGTGCCAGCAGCTGGGACAGGGAGGGCTATGGCTACACCTTC
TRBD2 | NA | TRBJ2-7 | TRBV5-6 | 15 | CASSLVTSGSREQYF | TGTGCCAGCAGCTTGGTCACTAGCGGTTCCCGAGAGCAGTACTTC
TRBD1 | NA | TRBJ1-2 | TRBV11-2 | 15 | CASSGGQVATYGYTF | TGTGCCAGCAGCGGCGGACAGGTCGCGACCTATGGCTACACCTTC
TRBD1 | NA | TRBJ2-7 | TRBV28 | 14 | CASSLTGDGLEQYF | TGTGCCAGCAGTTTGACAGGGGACGGTCTCGAGCAGTACTTC
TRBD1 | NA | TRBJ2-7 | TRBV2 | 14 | CASSPTGGGYEQYF | TGTGCCAGCAGTCCGACAGGGGGGGGGTACGAGCAGTACTTC
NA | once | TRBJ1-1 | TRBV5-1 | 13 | CASSQVNRPEAFF | TGCGCCAGCAGCCAGGTGAACCGACCTGAAGCTTTCTTT
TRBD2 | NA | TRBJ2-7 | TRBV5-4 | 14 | CASSLWGLAREQYF | TGTGCCAGCAGCTTGTGGGGACTAGCAAGGGAGCAGTACTTC
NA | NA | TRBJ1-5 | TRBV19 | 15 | CASTYRSGSNQPQHF | TGTGCCAGTACGTATCGATCAGGTAGCAATCAGCCCCAGCATTTT
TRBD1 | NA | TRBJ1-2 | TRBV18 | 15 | CASSTPGQGDYGYTF | TGTGCCAGCTCGACTCCGGGACAGGGGGACTATGGCTACACCTTC
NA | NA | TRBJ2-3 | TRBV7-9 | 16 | CASSSRTREWTDTQYF | TGTGCCAGCAGCTCACGGACGAGGGAGTGGACAGATACGCAGTATTTT
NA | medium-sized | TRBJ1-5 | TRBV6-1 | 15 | CASSEDVGVNQPQHF | TGTGCCAGCAGTGAAGATGTCGGAGTAAATCAGCCCCAGCATTTT
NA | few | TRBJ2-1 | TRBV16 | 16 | CASSQSATTGHNEQFF | TGTGCCAGCAGCCAATCGGCGACGACAGGCCACAATGAGCAGTTCTTC
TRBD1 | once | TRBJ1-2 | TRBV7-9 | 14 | CASTQGAAAYGYTF | TGTGCCAGCACTCAGGGGGCCGCGGCCTATGGCTACACCTTC
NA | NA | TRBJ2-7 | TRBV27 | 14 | CASSLIIGSYEQYF | TGTGCCAGCAGTTTAATAATCGGGAGCTACGAGCAGTACTTC
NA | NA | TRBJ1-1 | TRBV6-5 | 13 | CASSDTGMTEAFF | TGTGCCAGCAGTGATACAGGGATGACTGAAGCTTTCTTT
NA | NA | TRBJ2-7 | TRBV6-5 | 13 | CASSYSPSYEQYF | TGTGCCAGCAGTTACTCCCCCTCCTACGAGCAGTACTTC
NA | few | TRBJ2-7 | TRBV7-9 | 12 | CASSKTREEQYF | TGTGCCAGCAGTAAGACGCGGGAAGAGCAGTACTTC
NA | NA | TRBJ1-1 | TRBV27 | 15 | CASILGPEMNTEAFF | TGTGCCAGCATACTGGGGCCAGAAATGAACACTGAAGCTTTCTTT
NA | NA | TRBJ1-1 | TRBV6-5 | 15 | CASSFWIGEFTEAFF | TGTGCCAGCAGTTTTTGGATCGGGGAGTTTACTGAAGCTTTCTTT